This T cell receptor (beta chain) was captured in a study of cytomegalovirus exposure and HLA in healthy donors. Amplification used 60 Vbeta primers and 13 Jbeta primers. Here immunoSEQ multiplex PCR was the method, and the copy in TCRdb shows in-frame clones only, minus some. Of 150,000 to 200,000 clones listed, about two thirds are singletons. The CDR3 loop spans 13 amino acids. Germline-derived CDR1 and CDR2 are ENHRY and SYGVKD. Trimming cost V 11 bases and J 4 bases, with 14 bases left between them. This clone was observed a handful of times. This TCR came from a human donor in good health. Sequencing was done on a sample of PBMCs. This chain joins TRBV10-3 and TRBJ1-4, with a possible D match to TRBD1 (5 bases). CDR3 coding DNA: TGTGCCTGCCGGGGGGAGGGTAATGAAAAACTGTTTTTT. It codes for CACRGEGNEKLFF.